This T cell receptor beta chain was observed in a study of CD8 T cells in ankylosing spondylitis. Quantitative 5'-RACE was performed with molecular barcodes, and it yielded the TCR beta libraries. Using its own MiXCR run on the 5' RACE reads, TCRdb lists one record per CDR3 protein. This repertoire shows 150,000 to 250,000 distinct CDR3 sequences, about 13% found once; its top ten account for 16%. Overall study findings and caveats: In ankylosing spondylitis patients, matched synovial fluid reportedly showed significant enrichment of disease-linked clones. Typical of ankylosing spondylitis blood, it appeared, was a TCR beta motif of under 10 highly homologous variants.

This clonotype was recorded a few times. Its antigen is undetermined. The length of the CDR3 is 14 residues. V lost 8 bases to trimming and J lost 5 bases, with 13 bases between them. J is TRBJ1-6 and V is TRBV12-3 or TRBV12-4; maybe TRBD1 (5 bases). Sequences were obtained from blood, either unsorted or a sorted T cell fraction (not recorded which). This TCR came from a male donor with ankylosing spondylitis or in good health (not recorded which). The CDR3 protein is CASGGAEHNSPLHF. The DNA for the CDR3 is TGTGCCAGCGGAGGGGCAGAGCATAATTCACCCCTCCACTTT.